The clone carrying this T cell receptor (beta chain) was observed a handful of times. Germline V gene lookup returns CDR1 SGHTA and CDR2 FQGNSA. The CDR3 extends over 14 amino acids. V dropped 2 bases and J dropped 5 bases, with 10 bases sitting between them. The data were taken from a study of CD8+ T cells in alopecia areata. It was cDNA, reverse transcribed from extracted RNA, that served as the sequencing template. Assay used: immunoSEQ multiplex PCR; TCRdb lists only in-frame clones, some missing. The sample includes about 200,000 clones, about three fifths seen only once; the top ten take roughly 0.47%.

The sequence was obtained from a human donor with alopecia areata. This chain joins TRBV7-2 and TRBJ1-5, with no clear D. Sample: CD4+ T cells sorted from blood, taken at week 0. The CDR3 coding sequence is TGTGCCAGCAGCTTAAGTGGCAGAGATCAGCCCCAGCATTTT. Amino acids: CASSLSGRDQPQHF.